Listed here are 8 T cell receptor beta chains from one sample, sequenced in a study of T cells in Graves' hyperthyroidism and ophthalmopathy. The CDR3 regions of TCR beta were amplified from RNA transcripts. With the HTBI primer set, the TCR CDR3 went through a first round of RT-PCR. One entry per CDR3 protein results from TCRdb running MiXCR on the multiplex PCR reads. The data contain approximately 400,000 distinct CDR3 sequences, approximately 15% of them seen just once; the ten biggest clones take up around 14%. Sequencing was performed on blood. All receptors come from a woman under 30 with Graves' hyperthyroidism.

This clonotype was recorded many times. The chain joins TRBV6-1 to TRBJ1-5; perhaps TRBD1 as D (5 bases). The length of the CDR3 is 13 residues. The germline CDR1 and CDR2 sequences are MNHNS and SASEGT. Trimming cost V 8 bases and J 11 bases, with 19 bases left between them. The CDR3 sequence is CASAGTFREAQHF. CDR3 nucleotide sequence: TGTGCCAGCGCGGGCACCTTCAGGGAAGCCCAGCATTTT.

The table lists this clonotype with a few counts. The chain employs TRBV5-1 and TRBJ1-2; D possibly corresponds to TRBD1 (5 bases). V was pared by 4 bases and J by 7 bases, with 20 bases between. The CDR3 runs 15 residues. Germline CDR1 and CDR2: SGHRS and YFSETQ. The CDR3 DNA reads TGCGCCAGCAGCGACCAGAGGGGACCGGGAGGTGGCTACACCTTC. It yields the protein CASSDQRGPGGGYTF.

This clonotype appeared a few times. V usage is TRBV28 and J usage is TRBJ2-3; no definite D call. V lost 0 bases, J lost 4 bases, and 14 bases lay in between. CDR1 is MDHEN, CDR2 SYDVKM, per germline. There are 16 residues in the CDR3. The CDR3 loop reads CASSLWKGFGPDTQYF. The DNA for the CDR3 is TGTGCCAGCAGTTTATGGAAGGGTTTTGGTCCAGATACGCAGTATTTT.

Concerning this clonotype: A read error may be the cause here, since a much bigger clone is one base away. CDR3 residues: CAGRAQGDNQPQHF. In nucleotides, the CDR3 is TGTGCCGGCAGGGCCCAAGGGGATAATCAGCCCCAGCATTTT. The rearrangement joins TRBV7-9 to TRBJ1-5; D might be TRBD1 (5 bases). The CDR3 contains 14 residues. From germline, CDR1 is SEHNR and CDR2 FQNEAQ (reference sequence).

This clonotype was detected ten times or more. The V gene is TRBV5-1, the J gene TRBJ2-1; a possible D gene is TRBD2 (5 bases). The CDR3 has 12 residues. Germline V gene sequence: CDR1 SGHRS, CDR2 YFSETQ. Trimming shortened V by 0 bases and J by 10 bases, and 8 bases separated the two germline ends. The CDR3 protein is CASSLGLSEQFF. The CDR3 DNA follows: TGCGCCAGCAGCTTGGGACTATCAGAGCAGTTCTTC.

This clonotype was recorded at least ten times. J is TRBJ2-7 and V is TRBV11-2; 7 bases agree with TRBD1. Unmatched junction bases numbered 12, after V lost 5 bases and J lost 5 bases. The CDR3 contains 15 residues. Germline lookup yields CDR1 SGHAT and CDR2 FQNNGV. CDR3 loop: CASSAPSQGRNEQYF. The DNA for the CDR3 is TGTGCCAGCAGCGCCCCCTCACAGGGGCGGAACGAGCAGTACTTC. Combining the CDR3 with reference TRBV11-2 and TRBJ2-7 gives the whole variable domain EAGVAQSPRYKIIEKRQSVAFWCNPISGHATLYWYQQILGQGPKLLIQFQNNGVVDDSQLPKDRFSAERLKGVDSTLKIQPAKLEDSAVYLCASSAPSQGRNEQYFGPGTRLTVT.

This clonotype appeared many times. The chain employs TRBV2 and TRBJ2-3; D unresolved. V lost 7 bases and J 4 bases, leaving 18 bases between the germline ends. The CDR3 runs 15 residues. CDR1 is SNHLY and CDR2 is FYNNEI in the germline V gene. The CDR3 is CASKKRSSDADTQYF. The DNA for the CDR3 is TGTGCCAGCAAGAAAAGGTCGTCCGATGCAGATACGCAGTATTTT. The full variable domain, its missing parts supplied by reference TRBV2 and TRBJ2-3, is EPEVTQTPSHQVTQMGQEVILRCVPISNHLYFYWYRQILGQKVEFLVSFYNNEISEKSEIFDDQFSVERPDGSNFTLKIRSTKLEDSAMYFCASKKRSSDADTQYFGPGTRLTVL.

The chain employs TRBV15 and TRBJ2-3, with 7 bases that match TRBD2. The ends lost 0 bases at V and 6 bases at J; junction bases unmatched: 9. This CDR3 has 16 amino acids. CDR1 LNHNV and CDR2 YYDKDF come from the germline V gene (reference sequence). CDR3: CATSRDWGGPWDTQYF. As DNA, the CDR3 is TGTGCCACCAGCAGAGATTGGGGGGGACCGTGGGATACGCAGTATTTT.